Below are 6 T cell receptor beta chains sequenced from a single sample in a study of shared clonotypes between healthy human individuals. Produced via immunoSEQ multiplex PCR; TCRdb's table is partial and in-frame only. The table has 600,000 to 750,000 clones, roughly two thirds seen once; the top ten hold more than 1.5%. Sample: memory CD4+ T cells sorted from blood. Subset meaning: CD45RA-negative fraction. The receptor set was obtained from a woman aged 30 to 39 in good health.

This clone was found once. J is TRBJ2-7 and V is TRBV5-1; D is unresolved. Trimming cost V 2 bases and J 0 bases, with 9 bases left between them. The CDR3 has 14 amino acids. CDR1 SGHRS and CDR2 YFSETQ come from the germline V gene. This CDR3 is CASSFVGSSYEQYF. CDR3 sequence (DNA): TGCGCCAGCAGCTTTGTGGGAAGCTCCTACGAGCAGTACTTC.

The rearrangement uses TRBV7-3 and TRBJ2-3; unclear D gene. Per the germline V gene, CDR1 is SGHTA and CDR2 is FQGTGA. This CDR3 has 14 amino acids. V lost 2 bases and J 2 bases, leaving 8 bases between the germline ends. CDR3 sequence reads: CASSLGYATDTQYF. The CDR3 DNA is TGTGCCAGCAGCTTAGGTTACGCCACAGATACGCAGTATTTT.

In this sample, this clone turned up a few times. The chain has TRBV2 and TRBJ2-7; 9 bases align to TRBD1. Trimming cost V 5 bases and J 5 bases; bases outside gene matches: 7. The CDR3 extends over 14 amino acids. Per germline, CDR1 SNHLY and CDR2 FYNNEI. CDR3 nucleotides: TGTGCCAGCAGTAGAGACAGGGGGATCCACGAGCAGTACTTC. Translating gives CASSRDRGIHEQYF.

V gene TRBV11-2 combines with J gene TRBJ2-2, with TRBD2 matching over 9 bases. The CDR3 covers 15 residues. The junction had 5 bases not matched to a gene; V was cut back by 5 bases and J by 4 bases. The V gene's germline CDR1 is SGHAT and CDR2 FQNNGV. Written as DNA, the CDR3 is TGTGCCAGCAGCAGTAGCGGGAGTGTCACCGGGGAGCTGTTTTTT. This translates into CASSSSGSVTGELFF.

The rearrangement links TRBV11-2 to TRBJ2-5, with 10 positions matching TRBD2. CDR1 SGHAT and CDR2 FQNNGV come from the germline V gene. The CDR3 runs to 14 residues. Unmatched junction bases numbered 6, after V lost 7 bases and J lost 4 bases. The CDR3, as DNA: TGTGCCAGCATGGGACTAGCGTTCCCAGAGACCCAGTACTTC. Encoded protein: CASMGLAFPETQYF.

The table lists this clone with a count of one. This chain joins TRBV28 and TRBJ2-1; 8 bases match TRBD2. Germline assignment: CDR1 MDHEN and CDR2 SYDVKM. The CDR3 has 16 amino acids. Trimming at V came to 6 bases and at J to 6 bases, leaving 13 bases not matched to a gene. In DNA form, the CDR3 reads TGTGCCAGCAGCCAAGTAGAGGGACTAGTCGCCAATGAGCAGTTCTTC. Translated, it gives CASSQVEGLVANEQFF.